These 5 T cell receptor beta chains were all obtained from the same sample, sequenced in a study of cytomegalovirus exposure and HLA in healthy donors. The PCR employed 60 Vbeta primers together with 13 Jbeta primers. Profiled with immunoSEQ multiplex PCR; TCRdb holds only in-frame clones, not every one. The sample includes some 200,000 clones, approximately 70% seen only once; the top ten take approximately 2.5%. Specimen: PBMCs. These TCRs come from a man aged 40-49 years in good health and CMV-seropositive.

A note on this clone: This CDR3 is also generated by other DNA sequences in the sample. This sequence joins TRBV5-1 and TRBJ2-7; 8 nucleotides line up with TRBD2. This CDR3 comprises 13 residues. The V gene end was trimmed by 2 bases and the J gene end by 2 bases; junction bases not matched to a gene: 0. Per the germline V gene, CDR1 is SGHRS and CDR2 is YFSETQ. CDR3 nucleotide sequence: TGCGCCAGCAGCTTCGGGGGGGCCTACGAGCAGTACTTC. Residues: CASSFGGAYEQYF.

This rearrangement joins TRBV6-1 to TRBJ1-6; 8 nucleotides line up with TRBD1. The CDR3 loop spans 13 amino acids. V dropped 7 bases and J dropped 6; count of bases not matched to a gene: 2. Germline CDR1 reads MNHNS; CDR2 reads SASEGT. The CDR3 region has the DNA TGTGCCAGCATAGACAGGGGTAATTCACCCCTCCACTTT. Translation gives CASIDRGNSPLHF.

The chain couples TRBV19 to TRBJ2-3, with D possibly TRBD2 on 7 matching bases. V dropped 5 bases and J dropped 4 bases, with 19 bases sitting between them. Germline CDR1 LNHDA, CDR2 SQIVND (reference sequence). This CDR3 comprises 16 residues. The CDR3 sequence is CASSLYGGGGSDTQYF. CDR3 sequence (DNA): TGTGCCAGTAGTTTATATGGGGGGGGCGGCTCAGATACGCAGTATTTT.

This clone was seen just once. The rearrangement uses TRBV29-1 and TRBJ2-7, with 8 bases aligning to TRBD1. Germline CDR1 and CDR2: SQVTM and ANQGSEA. The CDR3 totals 13 residues. Trimming cost V 5 bases and J 4 bases; bases outside gene matches: 7. CDR3 protein: CSVTTTGAYEQYF. Here the CDR3 DNA reads TGCAGCGTTACCACGACAGGGGCGTACGAGCAGTACTTC.

This clone is a singleton in its sample. The V gene is TRBV4-1, the J gene TRBJ1-5, with 9 bases fitting TRBD1. In germline, CDR1 is MGHRA, CDR2 YSYEKL. The CDR3 runs to 15 residues. V shed 0 bases and J 7 bases; nucleotides not matched to a gene: 4. As DNA, the CDR3 is TGCGCCAGCAGCCAAGACGACAGGGGGGGGCAGCCCCAGCATTTT. This sequence encodes CASSQDDRGGQPQHF.